This T cell receptor beta chain emerged from a study of T cell repertoires in cytomegalovirus infection. Whole-study context: Public TCR beta signatures were indicative of both CMV infection and a matching HLA type.

From the reads, TCRdb called clonotypes with MiXCR, one entry per CDR3 protein. There are 200,000 to 300,000 distinct CDR3 sequences in the sample; approximately 9.1% occur only once, and roughly 16% lies in the top ten. Study findings and constraints: HLA-C-restricted CMV clonotypes gave the most frequent clonotype in two of eight donors.

This clonotype was seen repeatedly, ten times or more. Its antigen remains unknown. This clonotype was obtained from a human donor in good health (CMV status not recorded). Some clones in this sample may be carry-over from other donors' samples. Sequenced input: PBMCs.

In DNA, the CDR3 is TGTGCCAGCTCACCAACCCGGGGAGGAAACGAGCAGTACTTC. Amino acid sequence: CASSPTRGGNEQYF. V usage is TRBV18 and J usage is TRBJ2-7, with a weak D call TRBD2 (6 bases). The CDR3 totals 14 residues. CDR1 is KGHSH, CDR2 LQKENI, per germline. V lost 2 bases, J lost 5 bases, and 13 bases lay in between.